The TCR beta chain under discussion was sequenced for a study of long-term antiretroviral therapy in people with HIV. General study points: HIV repertoires spanned tighter CDR3 length ranges than controls did. Adherence to ART, viral resistance and therapy changes lacked any data.

Treated in the United States were all of the participants with HIV. Cryopreserved PBMC, at about 0.9-11 million per sample, were present before DNA extraction. With survey level as its setting, the immunoSEQ assay was v3.0. Repertoires were generated with immunoSEQ multiplex PCR, while TCRdb's copy carries only in-frame clones and drops some. The repertoire includes around 34,000 clones, approximately 74% of them detected once, and 3% to 3.5% sits in the top ten. Of note for this clone: Antigen unknown.

CDR1 SGHAT and CDR2 FQNNGV come from the germline V gene. Germline trimming cut 4 bases from V and 6 bases from J; bases unmatched to any gene: 6. The CDR3 contains 13 residues. V and J are TRBV11-2 and TRBJ2-7; 7 bases are shared with TRBD1. The starting material was unsorted PBMCs, obtained 3 years after starting antiretroviral therapy. The clonotype originates from a man between 45 and 60 years old with HIV. The CDR3 protein is CASSYGTVLEQYF. The CDR3 DNA sequence: TGTGCCAGCAGCTACGGGACAGTACTCGAGCAGTACTTC.